Each of the 19 T cell receptor beta chains below was sequenced from the same sample in a study of blood T cell repertoires in COVID-19. Libraries were prepared by immunoSEQ multiplex PCR; TCRdb keeps only in-frame clonotypes and omits some of them. The sample carries fewer than 120,000 clones, roughly 76% recorded once. The sequencing input was peripheral blood. These receptor sequences come from a woman aged 55-69 years with acute or convalescent COVID-19.

The V call is TRBV18, the J call TRBJ1-3; the D is unclear. Germline assignment: CDR1 KGHSH and CDR2 LQKENI. CDR3 size: 14 residues. V shed 3 bases and J shed 4 bases, with 10 bases lying between them. The CDR3 DNA sequence: TGTGCCAGCTCACCGGCCTGGTTGGGAAACACCATATATTTT. Translating it yields CASSPAWLGNTIYF.

The V gene is TRBV2, the J gene TRBJ2-6; maybe TRBD1 (5 bases). Trimming stripped 3 bases from V and 0 bases from J, with 6 bases between. The CDR3 has 15 residues. CDR1 is SNHLY and CDR2 is FYNNEI in the germline V gene. The CDR3 DNA reads TGTGCCAGCAGTGAGACAGTCTCTGGGGCCAACGTCCTGACTTTC. It is translated as CASSETVSGANVLTF. The whole variable domain, filled in from reference TRBV2 and TRBJ2-6, reads EPEVTQTPSHQVTQMGQEVILRCVPISNHLYFYWYRQILGQKVEFLVSFYNNEISEKSEIFDDQFSVERPDGSNFTLKIRSTKLEDSAMYFCASSETVSGANVLTFGAGSRLTVL.

This rearrangement joins TRBV7-3 to TRBJ1-2; the match to TRBD1 covers 7 bases. Germline V gene lookup returns CDR1 SGHTA and CDR2 FQGTGA. Losses at the gene ends were 5 bases for V and 7 bases for J; bases not matched to a gene: 13. The CDR3 is 15 amino acids. As DNA, the CDR3 is TGTGCCAGCAGCCCTAATCAGGGGGGAGTCGGTGGCTACACCTTC. It codes for CASSPNQGGVGGYTF.

The chain is built from TRBV2 and TRBJ2-7; TRBD1 aligns across 7 bases. Trimming at V came to 6 bases and at J to 3 bases, leaving 8 bases not matched to a gene. The germline CDR1 and CDR2 sequences are SNHLY and FYNNEI. The CDR3 is made up of 14 amino acids. The CDR3 DNA follows: TGTGCCAGCAGCGTGAGGGGACAGAGCTACGAGCAGTACTTC. Translation gives CASSVRGQSYEQYF.

This clone was counted a few times. CDR3 amino acids: CASSQDWGLNTGELFF. In DNA, the CDR3 is TGCGCCAGCAGCCAAGACTGGGGACTAAACACCGGGGAGCTGTTTTTT. The chain links TRBV4-1 to TRBJ2-2; TRBD2 matches 7 bases. The CDR3 covers 16 residues. V shed 0 bases and J 2 bases; nucleotides not matched to a gene: 3. Germline V gene lookup returns CDR1 MGHRA and CDR2 YSYEKL.

This clone was found a few times. The rearrangement joins TRBV29-1 to TRBJ2-4; D is unclear. With 3 bases removed from V and 3 bases from J, the gap between germline ends came to 6 bases. The V gene's germline CDR1 is SQVTM and CDR2 ANQGSEA. The CDR3 loop spans 12 amino acids. CDR3 sequence: CSVDTDKNIQYF. DNA of the CDR3: TGCAGCGTTGATACAGACAAAAACATTCAGTACTTC.

This clone was found a few times. The CDR3 loop reads CATGQGMNTEAFF. The CDR3, as DNA: TGTGCCACAGGACAGGGGATGAACACTGAAGCTTTCTTT. This chain connects TRBV28 to TRBJ1-1; 9 nucleotides line up with TRBD1. CDR1 and CDR2 (germline): MDHEN, SYDVKM. Unmatched junction bases numbered 3, after V lost 10 bases and J lost 0 bases. The CDR3 length is 13 residues.

The chain uses TRBV21-1 and TRBJ1-2; the tabulated D call, TRBD1, remains unverified against the DNA. TRBV21-1 is listed as a pseudogene. The CDR3 spans 16 residues. The CDR3 spells CASSKPGTVAFHGYTF. CDR3 nucleotide sequence: TGTGCCAGCAGCAAACCCGGGACAGTGGCTTTTCATGGCTACACCTTC.

The V call is TRBV5-1, the J call TRBJ1-2; a possible D gene is TRBD1 (5 bases). The CDR3 covers 14 residues. Trimming shortened V by 4 bases and J by 4 bases, and 14 bases separated the two germline ends. CDR1 SGHRS and CDR2 YFSETQ come from the germline V gene. The CDR3 region has the DNA TGCGCCAGCAGCAGCGGGGGAACCCTCTATGGCTACACCTTC. Protein: CASSSGGTLYGYTF.

The rearrangement uses TRBV7-2 and TRBJ1-2, with D possibly TRBD1 on 5 matching bases. Germline-derived CDR1 and CDR2 are SGHTA and FQGNSA. The CDR3 consists of 12 residues. Trimming stripped 5 bases from V and 8 bases from J, with 12 bases between. The CDR3 here is CASSLGTGGYTF. The DNA of the CDR3 is TGTGCCAGCAGCCTCGGGACTGGGGGCTACACCTTC. Together with reference TRBV7-2 and TRBJ1-2, the CDR3 gives the full variable domain: GAGVSQSPSNKVTEKGKDVELRCDPISGHTALYWYRQSLGQGLEFLIYFQGNSAPDKSGLPSDRFSAERTGGSVSTLTIQRTQQEDSAVYLCASSLGTGGYTFGSGTRLTVV.

The V gene is TRBV9, the J gene TRBJ2-2, with D tentatively TRBD1 (5 bases). V gave up 6 bases and J gave up 1 base, with 13 bases separating them. CDR1 and CDR2 (germline): SGDLS, YYNGEE. The CDR3 is 15 amino acids. The CDR3: CASTLSQGNTGELFF. CDR3 in DNA: TGTGCCAGCACGCTCTCCCAGGGGAACACCGGGGAGCTGTTTTTT.

J is TRBJ1-2 and V is TRBV11-2, with 7 bases matching TRBD1. The trim removed 6 bases at V and 4 bases at J, leaving 5 bases unmatched. Germline lookup yields CDR1 SGHAT and CDR2 FQNNGV. The CDR3 loop spans 13 amino acids. In DNA, the CDR3 is TGTGCCAGCAGACAAACAGGGGCCTATGGCTACACCTTC. This encodes CASRQTGAYGYTF.

This clone was observed once. The chain carries TRBV7-2 and TRBJ2-7, with 12 bases that match TRBD1. The CDR3 runs 16 residues. V shed 4 bases, J shed 7 bases, and the junction held 11 bases outside the gene matches. The germline CDR1 and CDR2 sequences are SGHTA and FQGNSA. The CDR3: CASSSALGTGGKEQYF. CDR3 DNA: TGTGCCAGCAGCTCAGCCCTTGGGACAGGGGGCAAGGAGCAGTACTTC.

The rearrangement joins TRBV27 to TRBJ1-6; D gene unclear. The CDR3 is 13 amino acids. V lost 7 bases, J lost 4 bases, and 8 bases lay in between. Germline V gene data show CDR1 as MNHEY and CDR2 as SMNVEV (reference sequence). This CDR3 is CASTREYNSPLHF. The DNA of the CDR3 is TGTGCCAGCACGAGGGAGTATAATTCACCCCTCCACTTT.

This clone was observed a few times. V gene TRBV27 combines with J gene TRBJ1-6, with D perhaps matching TRBD1 (6 bases). Germline CDR1 reads MNHEY; CDR2 reads SMNVEV (reference sequence). The CDR3 totals 13 residues. Deletions cut 6 bases from V and 8 bases from J, with 11 bases between. The DNA for the CDR3 is TGTGCCAGCAGCTACAGGGTTGATTCACCCCTCCACTTT. Translation gives CASSYRVDSPLHF.

The chain carries TRBV5-1 and TRBJ1-1, with 9 bases lining up with TRBD1. The CDR3 is 14 amino acids. Trimming cost V 4 bases and J 4 bases; bases outside gene matches: 5. Germline V gene sequence: CDR1 SGHRS, CDR2 YFSETQ. The CDR3 coding sequence is TGCGCCAGCAGCGCGGGACAGGGTCCCACTGAAGCTTTCTTT. Translation: CASSAGQGPTEAFF. Complete variable domain (other parts from reference TRBV5-1 and TRBJ1-1): KAGVTQTPRYLIKTRGQQVTLSCSPISGHRSVSWYQQTPGQGLQFLFEYFSETQRNKGNFPGRFSGRQFSNSRSEMNVSTLELGDSALYLCASSAGQGPTEAFFGQGTRLTVV.

The gene calls are TRBV3-1 (or the pseudogene TRBV3-2) and TRBJ1-3; weak D call: TRBD1 (5 bases). V was trimmed by 4 bases and J by 4 bases, leaving 14 bases between them. The CDR3 runs 15 residues. The germline V gene has CDR1 LGHDT and CDR2 YNNKEL (reference sequence). CDR3: CASSPLGGFGNTIYF. The CDR3 region has the DNA TGTGCCAGCAGCCCTCTTGGGGGGTTCGGAAACACCATATATTTT.

The chain combines TRBV9 with TRBJ1-3, with D unclear. V gave up 7 bases and J gave up 4 bases, with 18 bases separating them. This CDR3 spans 15 amino acids. Germline lookup yields CDR1 SGDLS and CDR2 YYNGEE. CDR3 nucleotide sequence: TGTGCCAGCTCTCGTAGTCGGGAGCCCGGAAACACCATATATTTT. Its protein is CASSRSREPGNTIYF. Full variable domain (outside the CDR3, taken from reference TRBV9 and TRBJ1-3): DSGVTQTPKHLITATGQRVTLRCSPRSGDLSVYWYQQSLDQGLQFLIQYYNGEERAKGNILERFSAQQFPDLHSELNLSSLELGDSALYFCASSRSREPGNTIYFGEGSWLTVV.

This clone was picked up a small number of times. The chain links TRBV2 to TRBJ1-5; 9 nucleotides line up with TRBD1. The V segment lost 6 bases and the J segment 7 bases; nucleotides outside the gene matches: 19. Looked up from germline, CDR1 is SNHLY and CDR2 is FYNNEI. This CDR3 has 18 residues. The CDR3 region has the DNA TGTGCCAGCAGCCTATCCTCCGGGACAGGGCTAAAAGGCCAGCCCCAGCATTTT. It translates to CASSLSSGTGLKGQPQHF.